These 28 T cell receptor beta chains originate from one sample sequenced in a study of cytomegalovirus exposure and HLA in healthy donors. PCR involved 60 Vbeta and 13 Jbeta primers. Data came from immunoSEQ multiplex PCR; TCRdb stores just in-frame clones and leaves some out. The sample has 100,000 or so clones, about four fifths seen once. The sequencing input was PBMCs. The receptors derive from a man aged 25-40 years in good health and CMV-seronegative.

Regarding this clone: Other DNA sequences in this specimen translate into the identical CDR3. The CDR3 region has the DNA TGTGCCAGCAGTTCCCTAGTATTGAACACTGAAGCTTTCTTT. Translation gives CASSSLVLNTEAFF. This chain uses TRBV6-5 with TRBJ1-1; no definite D call. The CDR3 has 14 amino acids. The ends were cut back, 4 bases at V and 0 bases at J, with 9 bases in the middle. Germline CDR1 MNHEY, CDR2 SVGAGI.

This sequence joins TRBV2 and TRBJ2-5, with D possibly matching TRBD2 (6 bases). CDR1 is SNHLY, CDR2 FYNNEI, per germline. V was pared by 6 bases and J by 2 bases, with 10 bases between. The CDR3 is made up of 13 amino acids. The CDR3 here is CASRLAAQETQYF. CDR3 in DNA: TGTGCCAGCAGGTTAGCGGCACAAGAGACCCAGTACTTC.

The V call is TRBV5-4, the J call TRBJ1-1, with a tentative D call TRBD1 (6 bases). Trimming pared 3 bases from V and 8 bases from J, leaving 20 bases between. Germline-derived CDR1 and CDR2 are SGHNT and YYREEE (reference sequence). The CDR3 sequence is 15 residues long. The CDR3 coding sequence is TGTGCCAGCAGCTGGAGACAGGCGTCGATTTCGGAAGCTTTCTTT. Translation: CASSWRQASISEAFF.

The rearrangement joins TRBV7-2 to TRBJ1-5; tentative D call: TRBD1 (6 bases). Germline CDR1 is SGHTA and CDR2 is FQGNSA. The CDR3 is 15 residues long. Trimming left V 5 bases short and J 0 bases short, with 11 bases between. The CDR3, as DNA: TGTGCCAGCAGCCGGACAGCTTATAGCAATCAGCCCCAGCATTTT. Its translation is CASSRTAYSNQPQHF. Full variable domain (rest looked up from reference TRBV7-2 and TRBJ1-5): GAGVSQSPSNKVTEKGKDVELRCDPISGHTALYWYRQSLGQGLEFLIYFQGNSAPDKSGLPSDRFSAERTGGSVSTLTIQRTQQEDSAVYLCASSRTAYSNQPQHFGDGTRLSIL.

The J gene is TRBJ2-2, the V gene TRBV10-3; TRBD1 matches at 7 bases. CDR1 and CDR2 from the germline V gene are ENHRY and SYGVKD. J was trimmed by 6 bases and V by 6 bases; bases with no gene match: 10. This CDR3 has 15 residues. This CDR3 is CAIRADRPAAGELFF. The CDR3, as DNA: TGTGCCATCAGGGCGGACAGGCCTGCGGCCGGGGAGCTGTTTTTT.

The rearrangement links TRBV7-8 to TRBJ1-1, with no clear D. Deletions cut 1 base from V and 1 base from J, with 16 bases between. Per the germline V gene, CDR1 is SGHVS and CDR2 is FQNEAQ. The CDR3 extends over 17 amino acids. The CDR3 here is CASSLDPAARRNTEAFF. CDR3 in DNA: TGTGCCAGCAGCTTAGACCCCGCGGCCAGAAGGAACACTGAAGCTTTCTTT.

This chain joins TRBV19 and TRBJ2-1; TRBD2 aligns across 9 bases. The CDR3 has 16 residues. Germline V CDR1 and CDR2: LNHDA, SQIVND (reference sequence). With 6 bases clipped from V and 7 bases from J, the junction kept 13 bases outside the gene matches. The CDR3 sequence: CASRSIFLAGTNEQFF. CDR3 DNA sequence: TGTGCCAGTAGAAGTATCTTTCTAGCGGGAACGAATGAGCAGTTCTTC.

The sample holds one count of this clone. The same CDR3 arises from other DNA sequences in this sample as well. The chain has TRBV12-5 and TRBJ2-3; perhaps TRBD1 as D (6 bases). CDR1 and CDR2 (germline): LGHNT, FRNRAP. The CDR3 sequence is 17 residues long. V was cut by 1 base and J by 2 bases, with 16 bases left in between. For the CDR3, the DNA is TGTGCTAGTGGTTTGGGGGAGACGGGACACAACACAGATACGCAGTATTTT. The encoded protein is CASGLGETGHNTDTQYF.

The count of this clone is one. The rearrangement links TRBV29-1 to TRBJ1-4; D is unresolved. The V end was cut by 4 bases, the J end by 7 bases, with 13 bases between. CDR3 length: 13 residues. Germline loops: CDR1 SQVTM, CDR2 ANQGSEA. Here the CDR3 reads CSVAGSGGEKLFF. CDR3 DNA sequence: TGCAGCGTTGCGGGATCCGGAGGTGAAAAACTGTTTTTT.

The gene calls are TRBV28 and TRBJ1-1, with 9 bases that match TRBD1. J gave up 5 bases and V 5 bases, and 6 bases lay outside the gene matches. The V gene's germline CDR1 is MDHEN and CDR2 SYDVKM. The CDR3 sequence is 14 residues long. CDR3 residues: CASSRDRVVTEAFF. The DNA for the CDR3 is TGTGCCAGCAGTCGGGACAGGGTAGTGACTGAAGCTTTCTTT.

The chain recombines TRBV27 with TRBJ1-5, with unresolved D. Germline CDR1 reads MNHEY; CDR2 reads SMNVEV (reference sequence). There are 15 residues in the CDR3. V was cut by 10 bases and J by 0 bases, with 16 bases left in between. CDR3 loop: CATLLTAGSNQPQHF. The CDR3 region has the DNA TGTGCCACTTTACTTACAGCGGGTAGCAATCAGCCCCAGCATTTT.

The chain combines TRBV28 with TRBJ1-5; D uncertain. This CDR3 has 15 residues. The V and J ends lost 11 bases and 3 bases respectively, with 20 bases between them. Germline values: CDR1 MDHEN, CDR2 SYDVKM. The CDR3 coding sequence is TGTGCCGTCCACGCCTATCGCACGATCAATCAGCCCCAGCATTTT. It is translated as CAVHAYRTINQPQHF.

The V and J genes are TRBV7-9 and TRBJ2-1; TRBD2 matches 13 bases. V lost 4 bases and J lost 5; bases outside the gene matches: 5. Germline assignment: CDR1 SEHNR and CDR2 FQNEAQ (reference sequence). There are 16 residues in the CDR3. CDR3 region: CASSYRTSGSDNEQFF. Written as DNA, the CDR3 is TGTGCCAGCAGCTACCGGACTAGCGGGAGCGACAATGAGCAGTTCTTC.

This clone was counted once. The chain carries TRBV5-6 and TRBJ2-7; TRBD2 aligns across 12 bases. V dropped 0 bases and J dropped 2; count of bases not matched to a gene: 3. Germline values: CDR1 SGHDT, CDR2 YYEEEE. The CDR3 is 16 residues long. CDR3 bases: TGTGCCAGCAGCTTGGGGGCTAGCGGGGGGGCCTACGAGCAGTACTTC. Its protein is CASSLGASGGAYEQYF.

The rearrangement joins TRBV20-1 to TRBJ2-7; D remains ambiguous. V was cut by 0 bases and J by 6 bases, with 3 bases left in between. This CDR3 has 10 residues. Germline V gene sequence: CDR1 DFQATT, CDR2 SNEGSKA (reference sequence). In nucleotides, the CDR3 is TGCAGTGCTAGAGAGGCCGAGCAGTACTTC. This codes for CSAREAEQYF.

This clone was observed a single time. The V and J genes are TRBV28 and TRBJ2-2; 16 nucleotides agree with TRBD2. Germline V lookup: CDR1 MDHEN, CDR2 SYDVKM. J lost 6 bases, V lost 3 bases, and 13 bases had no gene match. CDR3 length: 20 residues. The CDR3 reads CASSLLLGLAGGITAGELFF. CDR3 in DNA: TGTGCCAGCAGTTTGCTTTTGGGACTAGCGGGAGGGATCACAGCCGGGGAGCTGTTTTTT. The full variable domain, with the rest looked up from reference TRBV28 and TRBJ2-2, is DVKVTQSSRYLVKRTGEKVFLECVQDMDHENMFWYRQDPGLGLRLIYFSYDVKMKEKGDIPEGYSVSREKKERFSLILESASTNQTSMYLCASSLLLGLAGGITAGELFFGEGSRLTVL.

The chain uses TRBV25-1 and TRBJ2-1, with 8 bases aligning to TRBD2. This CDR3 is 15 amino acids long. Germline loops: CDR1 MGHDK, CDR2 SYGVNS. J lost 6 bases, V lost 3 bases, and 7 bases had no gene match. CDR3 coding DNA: TGTGCCAGCAGTGATCCGACGGGACTAGTCAATGAGCAGTTCTTC. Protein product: CASSDPTGLVNEQFF.

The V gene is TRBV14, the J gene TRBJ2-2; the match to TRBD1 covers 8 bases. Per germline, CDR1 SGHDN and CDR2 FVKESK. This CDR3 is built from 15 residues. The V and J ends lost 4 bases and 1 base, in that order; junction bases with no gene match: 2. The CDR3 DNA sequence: TGTGCCAGCAGCCCGGACAGGGAGAACACCGGGGAGCTGTTTTTT. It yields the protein CASSPDRENTGELFF. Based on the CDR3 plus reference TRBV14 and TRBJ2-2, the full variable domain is EAGVTQFPSHSVIEKGQTVTLRCDPISGHDNLYWYRRVMGKEIKFLLHFVKESKQDESGMPNNRFLAERTGGTYSTLKVQPAELEDSGVYFCASSPDRENTGELFFGEGSRLTVL.

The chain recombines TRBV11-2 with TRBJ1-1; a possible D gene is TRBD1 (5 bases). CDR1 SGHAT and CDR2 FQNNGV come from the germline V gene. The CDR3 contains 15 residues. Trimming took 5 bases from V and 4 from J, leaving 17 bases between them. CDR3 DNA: TGTGCCAGCAGCAAGTGGAGCGGGGGGTTCACTGAAGCTTTCTTT. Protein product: CASSKWSGGFTEAFF.

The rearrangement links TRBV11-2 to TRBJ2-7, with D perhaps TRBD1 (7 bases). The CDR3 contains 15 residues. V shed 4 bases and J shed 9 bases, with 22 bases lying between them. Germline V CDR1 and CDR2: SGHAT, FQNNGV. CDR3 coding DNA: TGTGCCAGCAGCTCCGTAAGAGCGGGTAACAGGGGGCAGTACTTC. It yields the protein CASSSVRAGNRGQYF.

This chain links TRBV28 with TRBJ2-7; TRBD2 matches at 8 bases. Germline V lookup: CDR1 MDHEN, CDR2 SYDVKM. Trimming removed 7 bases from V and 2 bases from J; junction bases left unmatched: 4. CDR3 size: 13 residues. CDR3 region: CASNPGRAYEQYF. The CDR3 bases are TGTGCCAGCAACCCCGGGAGGGCCTACGAGCAGTACTTC.

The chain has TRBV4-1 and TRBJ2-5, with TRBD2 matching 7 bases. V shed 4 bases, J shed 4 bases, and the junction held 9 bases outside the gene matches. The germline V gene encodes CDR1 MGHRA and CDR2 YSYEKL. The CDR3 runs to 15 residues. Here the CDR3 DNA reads TGCGCCAGCAGCCCTACCGGACTAGTAGGAGAGACCCAGTACTTC. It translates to CASSPTGLVGETQYF.

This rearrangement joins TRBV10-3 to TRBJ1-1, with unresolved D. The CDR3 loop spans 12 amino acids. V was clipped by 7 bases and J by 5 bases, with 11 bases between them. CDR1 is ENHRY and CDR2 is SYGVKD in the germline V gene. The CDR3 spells CAIKEIQTEAFF. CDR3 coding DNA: TGTGCCATCAAAGAGATCCAAACTGAAGCTTTCTTT.

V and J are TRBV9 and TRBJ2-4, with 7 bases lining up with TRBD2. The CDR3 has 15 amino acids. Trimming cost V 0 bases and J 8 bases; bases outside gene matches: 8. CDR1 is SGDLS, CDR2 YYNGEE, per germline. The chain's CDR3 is CASSVGGRGRYIQYF. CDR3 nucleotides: TGTGCCAGCAGCGTAGGGGGGAGGGGTCGATACATTCAGTACTTC.

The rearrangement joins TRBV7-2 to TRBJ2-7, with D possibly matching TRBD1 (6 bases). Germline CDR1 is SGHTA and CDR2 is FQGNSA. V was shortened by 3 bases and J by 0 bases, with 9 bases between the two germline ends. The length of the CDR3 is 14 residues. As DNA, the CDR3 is TGTGCCAGCAGCTTCGGACAGATCTCCTACGAGCAGTACTTC. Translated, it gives CASSFGQISYEQYF.

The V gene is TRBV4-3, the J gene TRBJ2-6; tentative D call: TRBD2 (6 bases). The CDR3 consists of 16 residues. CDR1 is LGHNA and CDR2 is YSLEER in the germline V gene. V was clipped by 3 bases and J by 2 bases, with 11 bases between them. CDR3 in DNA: TGCGCCAGCAGCCACTTAGGAGGGCCTGGGGCCAACGTCCTGACTTTC. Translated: CASSHLGGPGANVLTF.

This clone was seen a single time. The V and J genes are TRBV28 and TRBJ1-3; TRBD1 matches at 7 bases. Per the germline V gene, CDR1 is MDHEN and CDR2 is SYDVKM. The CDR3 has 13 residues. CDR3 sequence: CQTGPSSGNTIYF. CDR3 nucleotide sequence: TGTCAGACAGGGCCCAGCTCTGGAAACACCATATATTTT.

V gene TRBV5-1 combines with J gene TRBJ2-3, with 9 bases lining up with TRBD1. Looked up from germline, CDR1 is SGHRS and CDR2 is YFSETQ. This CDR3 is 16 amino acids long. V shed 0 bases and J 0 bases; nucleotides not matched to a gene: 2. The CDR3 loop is CASSLAGQGSTDTQYF. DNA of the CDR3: TGCGCCAGCAGCTTGGCGGGACAGGGTAGCACAGATACGCAGTATTTT.